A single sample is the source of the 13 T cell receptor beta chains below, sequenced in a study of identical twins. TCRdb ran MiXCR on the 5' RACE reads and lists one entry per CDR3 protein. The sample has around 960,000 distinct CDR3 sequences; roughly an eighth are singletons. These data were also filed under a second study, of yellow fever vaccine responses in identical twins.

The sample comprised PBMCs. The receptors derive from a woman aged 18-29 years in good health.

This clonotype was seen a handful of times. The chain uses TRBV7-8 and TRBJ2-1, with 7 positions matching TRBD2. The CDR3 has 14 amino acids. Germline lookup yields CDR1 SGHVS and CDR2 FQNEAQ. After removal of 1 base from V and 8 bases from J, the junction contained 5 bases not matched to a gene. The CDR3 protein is CASSLEAGVHEQFF. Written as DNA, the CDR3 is TGTGCCAGCAGCTTAGAGGCGGGAGTACATGAGCAGTTCTTC.

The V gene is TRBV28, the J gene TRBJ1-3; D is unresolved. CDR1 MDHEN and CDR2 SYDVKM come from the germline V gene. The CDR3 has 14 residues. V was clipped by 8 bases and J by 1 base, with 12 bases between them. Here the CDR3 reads CASETLGSGNTIYF. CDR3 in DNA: TGTGCCAGCGAGACCCTGGGTTCTGGAAACACCATATATTTT.

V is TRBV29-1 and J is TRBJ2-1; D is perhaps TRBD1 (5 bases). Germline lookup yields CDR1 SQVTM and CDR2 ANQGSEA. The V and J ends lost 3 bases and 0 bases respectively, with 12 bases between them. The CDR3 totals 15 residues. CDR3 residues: CSVDHGQVSYNEQFF. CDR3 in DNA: TGCAGCGTTGACCACGGACAAGTCTCCTACAATGAGCAGTTCTTC.

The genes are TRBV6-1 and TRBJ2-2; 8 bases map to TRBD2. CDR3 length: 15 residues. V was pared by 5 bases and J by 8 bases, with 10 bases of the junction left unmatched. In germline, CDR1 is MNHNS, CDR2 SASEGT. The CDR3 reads CASSLGGAGSGELFF. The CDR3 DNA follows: TGTGCCAGCAGTCTCGGGGGGGCTGGTTCTGGGGAGCTGTTTTTT.

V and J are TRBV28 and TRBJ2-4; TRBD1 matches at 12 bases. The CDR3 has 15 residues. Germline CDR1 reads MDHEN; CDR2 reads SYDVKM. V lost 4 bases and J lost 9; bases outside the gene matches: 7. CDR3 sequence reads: CASSWGQGAYGIQYF. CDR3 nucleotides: TGTGCCAGCAGTTGGGGACAGGGGGCGTACGGCATTCAGTACTTC.

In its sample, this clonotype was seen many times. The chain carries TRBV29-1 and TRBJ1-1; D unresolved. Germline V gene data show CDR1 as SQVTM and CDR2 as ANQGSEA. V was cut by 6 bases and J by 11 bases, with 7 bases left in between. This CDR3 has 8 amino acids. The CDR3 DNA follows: TGCAGCGTATACTTCGCTTTCTTT. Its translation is CSVYFAFF.

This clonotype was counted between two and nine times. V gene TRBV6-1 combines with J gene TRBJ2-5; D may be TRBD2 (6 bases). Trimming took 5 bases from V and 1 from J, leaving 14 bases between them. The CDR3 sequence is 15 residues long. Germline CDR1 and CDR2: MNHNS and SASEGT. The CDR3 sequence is CASSLAGRTQETQYF. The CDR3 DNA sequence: TGTGCCAGCAGTCTGGCGGGGAGAACCCAAGAGACCCAGTACTTC.

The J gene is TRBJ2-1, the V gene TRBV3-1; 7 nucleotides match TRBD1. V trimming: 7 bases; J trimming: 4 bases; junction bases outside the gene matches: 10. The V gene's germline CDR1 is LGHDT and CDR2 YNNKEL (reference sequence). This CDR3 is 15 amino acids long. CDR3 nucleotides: TGTGCCAGCACCCAGTCAGGGGGTCGTTACAATGAGCAGTTCTTC. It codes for CASTQSGGRYNEQFF.

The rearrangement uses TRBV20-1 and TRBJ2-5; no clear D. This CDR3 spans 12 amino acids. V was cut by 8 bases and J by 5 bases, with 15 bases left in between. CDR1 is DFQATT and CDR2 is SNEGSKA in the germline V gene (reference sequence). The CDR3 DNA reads TGCAGTTCAACCAAGGTGGGGGAGACCCAGTACTTC. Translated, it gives CSSTKVGETQYF.

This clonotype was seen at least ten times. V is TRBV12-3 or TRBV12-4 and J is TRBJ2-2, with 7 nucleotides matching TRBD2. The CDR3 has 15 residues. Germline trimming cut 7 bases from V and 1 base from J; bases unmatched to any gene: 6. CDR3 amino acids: CASTPRGRNTGELFF. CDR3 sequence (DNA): TGTGCCAGCACCCCTCGCGGGAGGAACACCGGGGAGCTGTTTTTT.

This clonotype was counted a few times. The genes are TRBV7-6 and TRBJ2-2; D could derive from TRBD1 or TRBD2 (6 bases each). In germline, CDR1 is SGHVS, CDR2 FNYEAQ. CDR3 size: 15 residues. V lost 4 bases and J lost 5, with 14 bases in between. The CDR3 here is CASSSSGQGTGELFF. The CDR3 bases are TGTGCCAGCAGCTCGAGCGGGCAGGGGACCGGGGAGCTGTTTTTT. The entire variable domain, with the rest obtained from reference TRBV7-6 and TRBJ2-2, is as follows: GAGVSQSPRYKVTKRGQDVALRCDPISGHVSLYWYRQALGQGPEFLTYFNYEAQQDKSGLPNDRFSAERPEGSISTLTIQRTEQRDSAMYRCASSSSGQGTGELFFGEGSRLTVL.

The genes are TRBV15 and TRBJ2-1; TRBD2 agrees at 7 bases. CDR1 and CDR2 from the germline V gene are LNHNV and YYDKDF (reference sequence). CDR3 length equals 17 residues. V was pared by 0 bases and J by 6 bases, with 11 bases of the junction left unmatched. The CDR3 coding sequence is TGTGCCACCAGCAGAGATCTCTGGGCTGGGAGGGGCAATGAGCAGTTCTTC. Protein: CATSRDLWAGRGNEQFF.

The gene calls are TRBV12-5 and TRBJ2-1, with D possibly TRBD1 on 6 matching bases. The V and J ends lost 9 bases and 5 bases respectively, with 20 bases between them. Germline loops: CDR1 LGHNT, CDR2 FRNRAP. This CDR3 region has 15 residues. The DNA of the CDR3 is TGTGCTAGCGCGCCCGGGACAATTATCCACAATGAGCAGTTCTTC. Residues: CASAPGTIIHNEQFF.